This is a list of T cell receptor beta chains from one sample in a study of cytomegalovirus exposure and HLA in healthy donors. Produced via immunoSEQ multiplex PCR; TCRdb's table is partial and in-frame only. The sample carries some 250,000 clones, roughly 82% recorded once. The sample consisted of PBMCs. These receptors came from a woman in her thirties or forties in good health and CMV-seropositive. Each CDR3 is given with its conserved first and last residue. Each record gives: CDR3 protein, CDR3 DNA, clone size, D gene, V gene, J gene. D genes are given only for firm matches. Rows give clone size only sometimes, using once, few, many, or a class for an expanded clone.

CDR3 protein: CASRQGSEGEAFF; CDR3 DNA: TGCGCCAGCAGACAGGGTAGTGAAGGTGAAGCTTTCTTT; clone size: -; D gene: -; V gene: TRBV5-1; J gene: TRBJ1-1
CDR3 protein: CASSPDTSGGPFAQYF; CDR3 DNA: TGTGCCAGTAGTCCAGATACTAGCGGGGGCCCCTTTGCGCAGTATTTT; clone size: -; D gene: TRBD2; V gene: TRBV19; J gene: TRBJ2-3
CDR3 protein: CASSSEIYEQYF; CDR3 DNA: TGTGCCAGCAGCTCCGAGATTTACGAGCAGTACTTC; clone size: -; D gene: -; V gene: TRBV7-9; J gene: TRBJ2-7
CDR3 protein: CASSQTGGYSNQPQHF; CDR3 DNA: TGTGCCAGCAGCCAAACAGGGGGCTATAGCAATCAGCCCCAGCATTTT; clone size: -; D gene: TRBD1; V gene: TRBV4-2; J gene: TRBJ1-5
CDR3 protein: CASSLDGRTASYEQYF; CDR3 DNA: TGTGCCAGCAGCTTAGACGGGAGAACCGCCTCCTACGAGCAGTACTTC; clone size: -; D gene: -; V gene: TRBV7-3; J gene: TRBJ2-7
CDR3 protein: CASSQTMQGPFNTEAFF; CDR3 DNA: TGTGCCAGCAGCCAAACGATGCAGGGCCCTTTTAACACTGAAGCTTTCTTT; clone size: -; D gene: -; V gene: TRBV4-2; J gene: TRBJ1-1
CDR3 protein: CAISESSWTAGNQPQHF; CDR3 DNA: TGTGCCATCAGTGAGTCTTCCTGGACAGCCGGGAATCAGCCCCAGCATTTT; clone size: -; D gene: -; V gene: TRBV10-3; J gene: TRBJ1-5
CDR3 protein: CASSPSGGLPLYDEQFF; CDR3 DNA: TGTGCCAGCAGCCCAAGCGGGGGCCTCCCTTTGTACGATGAGCAGTTCTTC; clone size: few; D gene: TRBD2; V gene: TRBV9; J gene: TRBJ2-1
CDR3 protein: CASSIRREGRETQYF; CDR3 DNA: TGTGCCAGTAGTATTAGGCGGGAGGGAAGGGAGACCCAGTACTTC; clone size: -; D gene: TRBD2; V gene: TRBV19; J gene: TRBJ2-5
CDR3 protein: CATSRGQGIHREKLFF; CDR3 DNA: TGTGCCACCAGCAGAGGACAGGGGATTCACAGGGAAAAACTGTTTTTT; clone size: -; D gene: TRBD1; V gene: TRBV15; J gene: TRBJ1-4
CDR3 protein: CASRSGVGYTF; CDR3 DNA: TGTGCCAGCCGGTCGGGGGTTGGCTACACCTTC; clone size: -; D gene: -; V gene: TRBV7-2; J gene: TRBJ1-2
CDR3 protein: CASSTQGAPGQPQHF; CDR3 DNA: TGTGCCAGCAGCACCCAGGGGGCGCCGGGGCAGCCCCAGCATTTT; clone size: -; D gene: TRBD1; V gene: TRBV7-2; J gene: TRBJ1-5
CDR3 protein: CATQGNGQPQHF; CDR3 DNA: TGTGCCACTCAGGGGAACGGGCAGCCCCAGCATTTT; clone size: -; D gene: -; V gene: TRBV19; J gene: TRBJ1-5
CDR3 protein: CASSLVGDSGQPQHF; CDR3 DNA: TGTGCCAGCAGCTTAGTGGGGGACTCAGGTCAGCCCCAGCATTTT; clone size: -; D gene: -; V gene: TRBV7-2; J gene: TRBJ1-5
CDR3 protein: CASSEQDREFAAFF; CDR3 DNA: TGTGCCAGCAGCGAACAAGACAGGGAGTTTGCAGCTTTCTTT; clone size: once; D gene: TRBD1; V gene: TRBV9; J gene: TRBJ1-1
CDR3 protein: CASSSTGTGRDTQYF; CDR3 DNA: TGTGCCAGCAGTTCAACCGGGACAGGGAGGGATACGCAGTATTTT; clone size: -; D gene: TRBD1; V gene: TRBV27; J gene: TRBJ2-3
CDR3 protein: CAISEGTDNEKLFF; CDR3 DNA: TGTGCCATCAGTGAGGGGACAGATAATGAAAAACTGTTTTTT; clone size: -; D gene: TRBD1; V gene: TRBV10-3; J gene: TRBJ1-4
CDR3 protein: CASSDRQGNQPQHF; CDR3 DNA: TGTGCCAGCAGTGATAGACAGGGGAATCAGCCCCAGCATTTT; clone size: few; D gene: TRBD1; V gene: TRBV2; J gene: TRBJ1-5
CDR3 protein: CAWSVTSGVLFF; CDR3 DNA: TGTGCCTGGAGTGTAACTAGCGGGGTGCTGTTCTTC; clone size: -; D gene: TRBD2; V gene: TRBV30; J gene: TRBJ2-1
CDR3 protein: CASSRQGARANEQYF; CDR3 DNA: TGTGCCAGCAGCCGACAGGGGGCGCGCGCTAACGAGCAGTACTTC; clone size: -; D gene: TRBD1; V gene: TRBV5-4; J gene: TRBJ2-7
CDR3 protein: CASTIAGLGANVLTF; CDR3 DNA: TGTGCCAGCACCATCGCCGGGTTGGGGGCCAACGTCCTGACTTTC; clone size: -; D gene: -; V gene: TRBV6-6; J gene: TRBJ2-6
CDR3 protein: CAISDRPGHSASNYGYTF; CDR3 DNA: TGTGCCATCAGTGATCGACCGGGACACTCGGCGTCTAACTATGGCTACACCTTC; clone size: -; D gene: -; V gene: TRBV10-3; J gene: TRBJ1-2
CDR3 protein: CASSKGLAGGPEQYF; CDR3 DNA: TGTGCCAGCAGTAAGGGGCTAGCGGGAGGACCCGAGCAGTACTTC; clone size: -; D gene: TRBD2; V gene: TRBV7-2; J gene: TRBJ2-7
CDR3 protein: CASRGLKNTEAFF; CDR3 DNA: TGTGCCAGCAGGGGACTGAAAAACACTGAAGCTTTCTTT; clone size: -; D gene: -; V gene: TRBV6-5; J gene: TRBJ1-1
CDR3 protein: CASSEGTVRTDTQYF; CDR3 DNA: TGTGCCAGCAGCGAGGGGACAGTCCGCACAGATACGCAGTATTTT; clone size: -; D gene: TRBD1; V gene: TRBV7-3; J gene: TRBJ2-3
CDR3 protein: CASSVAVFLQGAQTPGLRFYEQYF; CDR3 DNA: TGTGCCAGCAGCGTAGCCGTATTCTTACAGGGGGCGCAGACTCCGGGACTACGATTCTACGAGCAGTACTTC; clone size: -; D gene: TRBD1; V gene: TRBV9; J gene: TRBJ2-7
CDR3 protein: CAISARGADTQYF; CDR3 DNA: TGTGCCATCAGTGCAAGGGGCGCAGATACGCAGTATTTT; clone size: -; D gene: -; V gene: TRBV10-3; J gene: TRBJ2-3
CDR3 protein: CASSPSPHRDETQYF; CDR3 DNA: TGTGCCAGCAGCCCCTCTCCCCACAGGGATGAGACCCAGTACTTC; clone size: -; D gene: -; V gene: TRBV7-9; J gene: TRBJ2-5
CDR3 protein: CASSVNRLTNEKLFF; CDR3 DNA: TGCGCCAGCAGCGTAAACAGGTTGACAAATGAAAAACTGTTTTTT; clone size: few; D gene: -; V gene: TRBV5-1; J gene: TRBJ1-4
CDR3 protein: CASSWTGTGGNEQYF; CDR3 DNA: TGCGCCAGCAGCTGGACCGGGACAGGGGGGAACGAGCAGTACTTC; clone size: -; D gene: TRBD1; V gene: TRBV5-1; J gene: TRBJ2-7
CDR3 protein: CASSRLLAEQYF; CDR3 DNA: TGTGCCAGCAGCCGCCTCTTGGCCGAGCAGTACTTC; clone size: -; D gene: -; V gene: TRBV7-2; J gene: TRBJ2-7
CDR3 protein: CTGGSSYNEQFF; CDR3 DNA: TGTACTGGCGGAAGCTCCTACAATGAGCAGTTCTTC; clone size: -; D gene: -; V gene: TRBV21-1; J gene: TRBJ2-1
CDR3 protein: CASTNPGQGFYNQPQHF; CDR3 DNA: TGTGCCAGCACCAACCCGGGACAGGGCTTTTACAATCAGCCCCAGCATTTT; clone size: -; D gene: TRBD1; V gene: TRBV28; J gene: TRBJ1-5
CDR3 protein: CASSVPPQGNYGYTF; CDR3 DNA: TGTGCCAGCAGCGTCCCACCGCAGGGTAACTATGGCTACACCTTC; clone size: -; D gene: -; V gene: TRBV9; J gene: TRBJ1-2
CDR3 protein: CSVEAPGGSYTF; CDR3 DNA: TGCAGCGTTGAAGCCCCGGGGGGGAGCTACACCTTC; clone size: -; D gene: -; V gene: TRBV29-1; J gene: TRBJ1-2
CDR3 protein: CASSPRRDRGTGYTF; CDR3 DNA: TGTGCCAGCAGCCCGCGCCGGGACAGGGGAACCGGCTACACCTTC; clone size: -; D gene: TRBD1; V gene: TRBV14; J gene: TRBJ1-2
CDR3 protein: CAISESGTSGGQETQYF; CDR3 DNA: TGTGCCATCAGTGAGTCAGGGACTAGCGGGGGACAAGAGACCCAGTACTTC; clone size: -; D gene: TRBD2; V gene: TRBV10-3; J gene: TRBJ2-5
CDR3 protein: CASNSGGPPTDTQYF; CDR3 DNA: TGCGCCAGCAACTCCGGGGGGCCCCCCACAGATACGCAGTATTTT; clone size: -; D gene: -; V gene: TRBV5-1; J gene: TRBJ2-3
CDR3 protein: CASSRGTVGEAGYNEQFF; CDR3 DNA: TGTGCCAGCAGCCGGGGGACGGTTGGTGAAGCGGGCTACAATGAGCAGTTCTTC; clone size: -; D gene: -; V gene: TRBV4-2; J gene: TRBJ2-1
CDR3 protein: CAWREDLDEQYF; CDR3 DNA: TGTGCCTGGAGGGAGGATCTGGACGAGCAGTACTTC; clone size: -; D gene: -; V gene: TRBV30; J gene: TRBJ2-7
CDR3 protein: CASSGRALHF; CDR3 DNA: TGTGCCAGCAGTGGCAGGGCCCTCCACTTT; clone size: -; D gene: -; V gene: TRBV2; J gene: TRBJ1-6
CDR3 protein: CASSPTLGVAGADTQYF; CDR3 DNA: TGTGCCAGCAGCCCTACGCTGGGGGTAGCGGGGGCAGATACGCAGTATTTT; clone size: -; D gene: TRBD2; V gene: TRBV4-2; J gene: TRBJ2-3
CDR3 protein: CAWGGLGETQYF; CDR3 DNA: TGTGCCTGGGGGGGACTAGGAGAGACCCAGTACTTC; clone size: -; D gene: TRBD2; V gene: TRBV30; J gene: TRBJ2-5
CDR3 protein: CASRELREAFF; CDR3 DNA: TGTGCCAGCAGGGAGCTGAGGGAAGCTTTCTTT; clone size: few; D gene: -; V gene: TRBV2; J gene: TRBJ1-1
CDR3 protein: CATSRGLAGGSSGANVLTF; CDR3 DNA: TGTGCCACCAGCAGAGGACTAGCGGGGGGGAGCTCTGGGGCCAACGTCCTGACTTTC; clone size: -; D gene: TRBD2; V gene: TRBV15; J gene: TRBJ2-6
CDR3 protein: CASSLTGGSYEQYF; CDR3 DNA: TGTGCCAGCAGTTTAACAGGGGGTTCGTACGAGCAGTACTTC; clone size: -; D gene: TRBD1; V gene: TRBV27; J gene: TRBJ2-7
CDR3 protein: CSVQGQGGYEQYF; CDR3 DNA: TGCAGCGTCCAGGGACAGGGGGGCTACGAGCAGTACTTC; clone size: few; D gene: TRBD1; V gene: TRBV29-1; J gene: TRBJ2-7
CDR3 protein: CASSSDSYGYTF; CDR3 DNA: TGTGCCAGCAGCTCGGACAGCTATGGCTACACCTTC; clone size: -; D gene: -; V gene: TRBV11-3; J gene: TRBJ1-2
CDR3 protein: CASSLYQLADTDTQYF; CDR3 DNA: TGTGCCAGCAGTTTATACCAACTAGCGGACACAGATACGCAGTATTTT; clone size: -; D gene: TRBD2; V gene: TRBV28; J gene: TRBJ2-3
CDR3 protein: CASSLTSVEKLFF; CDR3 DNA: TGTGCCAGCAGCTTAACTAGCGTCGAAAAACTGTTTTTT; clone size: -; D gene: -; V gene: TRBV11-1; J gene: TRBJ1-4
CDR3 protein: CAASRDPSYEQYF; CDR3 DNA: TGTGCCGCCAGCAGAGATCCCAGCTACGAGCAGTACTTC; clone size: once; D gene: -; V gene: TRBV15; J gene: TRBJ2-7